Sequencing of this T cell receptor beta chain was carried out in a study of blood T cell repertoires in COVID-19. J lost 0 bases, V lost 5 bases, and 7 bases had no gene match. The CDR3 has 16 amino acids. In germline, CDR1 is MDHEN, CDR2 SYDVKM. Some clones are missing from TCRdb's copy, which holds only in-frame ones; the method was immunoSEQ multiplex PCR. The sample shows 90,000 to 100,000 clones, less than 90% of them seen only once. Material: peripheral blood. The chain links TRBV28 to TRBJ2-3; 8 bases fit TRBD2. The receptor's source is an older man with active or convalescent COVID-19. CDR3 DNA: TGTGCCAGCAGTACCCACAGCGGGGGTAGCACAGATACGCAGTATTTT. It translates to CASSTHSGGSTDTQYF.